This T cell receptor beta chain stems from a study of blood T cell repertoires in COVID-19. Clones were read by immunoSEQ multiplex PCR, and TCRdb kept only the in-frame ones, dropping some. The table lists 220,000 or so clones, about 88% of them singletons. Germline values: CDR1 SGHTS, CDR2 YDEGEE. J was trimmed by 2 bases and V by 10 bases; bases with no gene match: 10. This CDR3 region has 15 residues. This TCR derives from a woman aged 50 to 65 with COVID-19, enrolled during active disease. The specimen was peripheral blood. The rearrangement uses TRBV5-8 and TRBJ2-1; 9 nucleotides match TRBD1. The CDR3 reads CADSGTGRTYNEQFF. The DNA for the CDR3 is TGTGCCGACTCCGGGACAGGGCGCACCTACAATGAGCAGTTCTTC.